This TCR beta chain was captured in a study of blood T cell repertoires in COVID-19. Turning to the study itself: COVID-19 samples collected from the United States, Italy and Spain covered acute and convalescent phases.

Authors' methods: From reference gene primer amplification, estimates of nucleated cell counts were derived. Data came from immunoSEQ multiplex PCR; TCRdb stores just in-frame clones and leaves some out. The V and J calls and clone size are taken from that table; D and trimming were inferred from the DNA. The sample consists of a few hundred thousand clones, 70% to 90% of them appearing once. The Seattle site enrolled patients during active infection and followed them longitudinally. Per the germline V gene, CDR1 is LGHDT and CDR2 is YNNKEL (reference sequence). Trimming stripped 5 bases from V and 4 bases from J, with 21 bases between. This CDR3 spans 17 amino acids.

The sequence came from a woman aged 50 to 60 with COVID-19, enrolled during active disease. Sequenced input: peripheral blood. The J gene is TRBJ2-4, the V gene TRBV3-1 (or the pseudogene TRBV3-2); D ambiguous. CDR3 DNA sequence: TGTGCCAGCAGCTTATGGCCTCCCATTCAAAGAAAAAACATTCAGTACTTC. Amino acid sequence: CASSLWPPIQRKNIQYF.